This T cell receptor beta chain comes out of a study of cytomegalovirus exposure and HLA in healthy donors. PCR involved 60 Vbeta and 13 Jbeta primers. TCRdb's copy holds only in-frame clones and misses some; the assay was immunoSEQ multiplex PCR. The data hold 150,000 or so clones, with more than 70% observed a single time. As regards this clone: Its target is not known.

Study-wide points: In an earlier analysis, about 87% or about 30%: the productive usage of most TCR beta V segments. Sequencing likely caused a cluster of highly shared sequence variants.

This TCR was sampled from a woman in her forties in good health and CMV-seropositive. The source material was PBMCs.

This CDR3 reads CASSIGREVGGPYEQYF. DNA of the CDR3: TGTGCCAGTAGTATAGGTAGGGAAGTGGGAGGACCCTACGAGCAGTACTTC. The chain recombines TRBV19 with TRBJ2-7; weak D call: TRBD2 (6 bases). Germline CDR1 and CDR2: LNHDA and SQIVND (reference sequence). Trimming stripped 1 base from V and 2 bases from J, with 18 bases between. The CDR3 is made up of 17 amino acids.